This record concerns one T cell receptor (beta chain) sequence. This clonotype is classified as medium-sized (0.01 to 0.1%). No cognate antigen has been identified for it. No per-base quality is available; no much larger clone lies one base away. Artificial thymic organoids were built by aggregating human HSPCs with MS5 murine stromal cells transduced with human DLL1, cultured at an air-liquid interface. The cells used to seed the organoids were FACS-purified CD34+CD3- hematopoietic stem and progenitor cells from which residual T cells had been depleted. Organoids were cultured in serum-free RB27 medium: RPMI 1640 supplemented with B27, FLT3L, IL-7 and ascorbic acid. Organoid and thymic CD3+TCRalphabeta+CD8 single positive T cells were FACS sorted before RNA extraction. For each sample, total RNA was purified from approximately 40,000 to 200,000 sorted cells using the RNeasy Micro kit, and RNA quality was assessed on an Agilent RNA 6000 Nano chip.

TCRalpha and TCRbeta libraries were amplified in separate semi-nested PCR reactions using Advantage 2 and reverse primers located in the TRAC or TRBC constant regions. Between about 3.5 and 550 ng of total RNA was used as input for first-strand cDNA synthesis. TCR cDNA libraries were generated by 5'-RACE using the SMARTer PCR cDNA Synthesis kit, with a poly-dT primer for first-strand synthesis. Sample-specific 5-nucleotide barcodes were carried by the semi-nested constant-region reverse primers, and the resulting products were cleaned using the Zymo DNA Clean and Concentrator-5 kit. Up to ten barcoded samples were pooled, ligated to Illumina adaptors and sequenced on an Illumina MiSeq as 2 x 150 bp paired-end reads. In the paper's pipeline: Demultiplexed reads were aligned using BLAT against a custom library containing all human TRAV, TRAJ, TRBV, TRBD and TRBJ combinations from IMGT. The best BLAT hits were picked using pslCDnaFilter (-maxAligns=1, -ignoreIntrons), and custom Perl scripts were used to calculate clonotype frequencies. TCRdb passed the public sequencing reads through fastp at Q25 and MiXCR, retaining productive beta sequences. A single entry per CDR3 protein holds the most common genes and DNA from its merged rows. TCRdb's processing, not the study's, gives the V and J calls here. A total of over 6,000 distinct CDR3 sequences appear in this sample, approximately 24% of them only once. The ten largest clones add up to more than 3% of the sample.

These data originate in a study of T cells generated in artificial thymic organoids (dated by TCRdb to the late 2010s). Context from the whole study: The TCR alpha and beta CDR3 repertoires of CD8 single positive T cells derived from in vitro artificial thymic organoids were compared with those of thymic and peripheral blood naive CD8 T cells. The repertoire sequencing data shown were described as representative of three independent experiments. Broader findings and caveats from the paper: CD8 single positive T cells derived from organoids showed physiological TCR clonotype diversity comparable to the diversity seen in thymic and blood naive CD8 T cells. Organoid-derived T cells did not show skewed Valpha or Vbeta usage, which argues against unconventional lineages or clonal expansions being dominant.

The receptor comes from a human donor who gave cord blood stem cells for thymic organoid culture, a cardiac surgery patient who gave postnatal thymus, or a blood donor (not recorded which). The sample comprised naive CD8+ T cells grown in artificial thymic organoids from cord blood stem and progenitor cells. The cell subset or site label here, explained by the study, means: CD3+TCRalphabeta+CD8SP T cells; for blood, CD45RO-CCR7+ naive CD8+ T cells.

The CDR3 has the sequence CASSFATGEGYTF. The DNA is TGTGCCAGCAGCTTTGCTACAGGAGAAGGCTACACCTTC. The chain was built from TRBV5-6 and TRBJ1-2; perhaps TRBD1 is the D gene, with 5 bases matching. From its cysteine to its phenylalanine, the CDR3 spans 13 amino acids. Only the CDR3 region is kept as DNA, spanning 39 bases read in frame from base 1. From a lookup of the germline V gene, CDR1 and CDR2 are SGHDT and YYEEEE. At the junction V is shortened by 2 bases and J by 8 bases, with 13 bases in between.